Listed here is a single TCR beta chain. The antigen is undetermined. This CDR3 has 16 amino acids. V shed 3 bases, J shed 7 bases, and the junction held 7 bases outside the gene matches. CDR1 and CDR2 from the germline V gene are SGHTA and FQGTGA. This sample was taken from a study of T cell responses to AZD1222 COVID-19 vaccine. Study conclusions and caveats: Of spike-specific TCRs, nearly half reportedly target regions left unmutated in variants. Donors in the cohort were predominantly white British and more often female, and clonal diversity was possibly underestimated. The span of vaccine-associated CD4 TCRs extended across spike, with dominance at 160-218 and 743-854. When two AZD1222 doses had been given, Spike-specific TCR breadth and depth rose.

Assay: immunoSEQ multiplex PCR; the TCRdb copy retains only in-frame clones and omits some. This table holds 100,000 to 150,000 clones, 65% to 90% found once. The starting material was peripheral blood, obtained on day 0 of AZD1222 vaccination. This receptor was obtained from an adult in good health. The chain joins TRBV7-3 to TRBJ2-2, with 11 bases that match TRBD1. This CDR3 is CASSFRTGGEVGELFF. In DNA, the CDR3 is TGTGCCAGCAGCTTCCGGACAGGGGGCGAGGTCGGGGAGCTGTTTTTT.